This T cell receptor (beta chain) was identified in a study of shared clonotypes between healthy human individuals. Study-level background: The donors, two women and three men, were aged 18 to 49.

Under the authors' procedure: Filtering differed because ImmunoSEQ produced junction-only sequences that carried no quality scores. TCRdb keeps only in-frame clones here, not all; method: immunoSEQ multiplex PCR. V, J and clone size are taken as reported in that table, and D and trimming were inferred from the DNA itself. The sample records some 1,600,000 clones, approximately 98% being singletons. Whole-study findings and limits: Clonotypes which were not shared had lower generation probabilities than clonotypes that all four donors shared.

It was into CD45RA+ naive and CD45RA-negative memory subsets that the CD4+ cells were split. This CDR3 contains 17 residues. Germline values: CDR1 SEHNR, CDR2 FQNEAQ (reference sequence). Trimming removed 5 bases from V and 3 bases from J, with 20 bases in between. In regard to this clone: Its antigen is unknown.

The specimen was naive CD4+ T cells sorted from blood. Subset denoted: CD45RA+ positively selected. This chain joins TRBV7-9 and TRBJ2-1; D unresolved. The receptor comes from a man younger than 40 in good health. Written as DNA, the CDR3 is TGTGCCAGCAGCCCCCTCGGTCTCGGCGCAGGCTACAATGAGCAGTTCTTC. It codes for CASSPLGLGAGYNEQFF.